Described below is a single TCR beta chain sequence and its context. This clonotype was recorded at least ten times. Its antigen is still unknown. No qualities accompany the bases; no much larger clone lies one base away. From the germline V gene (reference sequence), CDR1 is DFQATT and CDR2 is SNEGSKA. Including the terminal cysteine and phenylalanine, the CDR3 comprises 15 residues. Kept here is only the CDR3 DNA, which spans 45 bases and is read in frame from base 1. V gives up 1 base and J gives up 8 bases, and the segment between their germline ends measures 20 bases. Explained via the paper, the treatment or condition label denotes: live attenuated yellow fever vaccine strain. A standard Ficoll-Paque protocol was used to isolate PBMCs from peripheral blood. Dynabeads CD4 and CD8 positive selection kits were used to isolate CD4 and CD8 T-cell fractions. RNA was extracted with TriZol from bulk PBMCs, CD4 and CD8 fractions, and dextramer-positive and dextramer-negative fractions.

This sample was sequenced with an Illumina NovaSeq 6000. TCR cDNA was made using 5'RACE template switching, a step that added a universal primer site and unique molecular identifiers. cDNA synthesis was primed from both the TCR alpha and TCR beta constant segments. Library amplification involved two PCR steps, and the second step added sample barcodes and sequencing adapters. Libraries were sequenced on Illumina HiSeq 2500 (2x100 bp) or NovaSeq (2x150 bp). Turning to the authors' computational methods: MIGEC was used to demultiplex reads and collapse the reads into UMI consensus sequences, and MiXCR was used for V(D)J alignment. Vaccine-responding clonotypes were identified with edgeR using replicate PBMC samples, with FDR below 0.01 and a log2 fold change above 5 up to day 15 being required. Each bulk clonotype was labeled CD4 or CD8 based on which sequenced repertoire, CD4 or CD8, contained the clonotype at higher abundance. TCRdb redid the processing of the public reads, applying fastp at Q25 and MiXCR, and retained in-frame beta chains. Duplicate CDR3 protein sequences are folded into a single record with the most common DNA and genes. Clone size and V and J calls follow TCRdb, not the original study. In this sample the table shows some 220,000 distinct CDR3 sequences, approximately 3% of which occur a single time. The top ten constitute about 3% of the sample.

The data are from a study of T cells after yellow fever vaccination (dated by TCRdb to between 2018 and 2020). Looking at the study overall: Libraries from fractions with low cell numbers were prepared with the SMART-Seq v4 Ultra Low Input RNA kit. Two healthy male donors made up the cohort, one aged 18 to 29 years and the other aged 30 to 40 years. To follow T-cell clones before and after primary and booster YFV17D yellow fever vaccination, bulk TCR alpha and beta repertoires were sequenced over time. Blood was drawn at multiple timepoints before and after primary and secondary immunization, with bulk PBMC replicates and cell subsets isolated.

Broader findings and caveats from the paper: The secondary T-cell response was found to be weaker but faster than the primary response, with a peak reached on day 5 rather than on day 15. After the booster, most of the clones that had expanded following primary vaccination were detected again (roughly 96% of CD4 and around 87% of CD8), which suggests that memory was broadly maintained. Because only a couple of donors were included in the study, the extent to which the findings can be generalized is limited. FACS-sorted repertoires could contain abundant contaminating clonotypes from the bulk population, so computational filtering was required. A small share of clonotypes was detected in both CD4 and CD8 compartments, with the overlap likely arising from convergent recombination.

The sample in question was CD4+ T cells sorted from PBMCs, obtained 10 days after the yellow fever booster vaccination. The rearrangement combines TRBV20-1 with TRBJ1-2; a tentative D call is TRBD1 (5 bases match). The origin of this receptor is a man between 18 and 35 years old who received the YFV17D yellow fever vaccine. The DNA is TGCAGTGCTAGAGCCGGCCCCGGGACCCCGGCGGGCTACACCTTC. It translates as CSARAGPGTPAGYTF.